These 16 T cell receptor beta chains were sequenced from one sample in a study of shared clonotypes between healthy human individuals. Assay used: immunoSEQ multiplex PCR; TCRdb lists only in-frame clones, some missing. The table shows some 2.1 million clones, with 85% to 95% occurring only once. Specimen: naive CD4+ T cells sorted from blood. Subset denoted: CD45RA+ positively selected. The receptors come from a man younger than 35 in good health.

The gene calls are TRBV7-9 and TRBJ2-7; tentatively, D is TRBD2 (7 bases). Trimming shortened V by 1 base and J by 9 bases, and 22 bases separated the two germline ends. The length of the CDR3 is 16 residues. From germline, CDR1 is SEHNR and CDR2 FQNEAQ (reference sequence). The CDR3 nucleotides are TGTGCCAGCAGCTTAGATATGGGGGGGCCGGCCTCAGGGCAGTACTTC. Its protein product is CASSLDMGGPASGQYF.

This sequence joins TRBV10-3 and TRBJ1-2; D unresolved. This CDR3 is 14 amino acids long. Germline V gene sequence: CDR1 ENHRY, CDR2 SYGVKD. Trimming pared 2 bases from V and 7 bases from J, leaving 14 bases between. This chain's CDR3 is CAISERPREPGYTF. CDR3 nucleotide sequence: TGTGCCATCAGTGAGCGACCCCGGGAACCTGGCTACACCTTC.

The rearrangement joins TRBV5-1 to TRBJ2-7; TRBD1 aligns across 8 bases. The CDR3 spans 14 residues. Unmatched junction bases numbered 6, after V lost 5 bases and J lost 2 bases. CDR1 is SGHRS, CDR2 YFSETQ, per germline. Here the CDR3 reads CASSLQGVTYEQYF. CDR3 DNA: TGCGCCAGCAGTCTACAGGGGGTGACCTACGAGCAGTACTTC. Supplemented by reference TRBV5-1 and TRBJ2-7, the full variable domain reads KAGVTQTPRYLIKTRGQQVTLSCSPISGHRSVSWYQQTPGQGLQFLFEYFSETQRNKGNFPGRFSGRQFSNSRSEMNVSTLELGDSALYLCASSLQGVTYEQYFGPGTRLTVT.

The gene calls are TRBV9 and TRBJ2-3; D is unresolved. Germline-derived CDR1 and CDR2 are SGDLS and YYNGEE. CDR3 length equals 15 residues. With 0 bases removed from V and 0 bases from J, the gap between germline ends came to 8 bases. The chain's CDR3 is CASSVDAPSTDTQYF. CDR3 nucleotides: TGTGCCAGCAGCGTAGATGCGCCAAGCACAGATACGCAGTATTTT.

The chain recombines TRBV7-9 with TRBJ2-1, with no clear D. There are 11 residues in the CDR3. Between the trimmed V and J ends, which lost 5 bases and 10 bases, there was a span of 9 bases. CDR1 is SEHNR and CDR2 is FQNEAQ in the germline V gene (reference sequence). CDR3: CASSPDWEQFF. The DNA of the CDR3 is TGTGCCAGCAGCCCCGACTGGGAGCAGTTCTTC.

The gene calls are TRBV4-3 and TRBJ2-1, with D uncertain. The V end was cut by 0 bases, the J end by 9 bases, with 9 bases between. Germline-derived CDR1 and CDR2 are LGHNA and YSLEER. The CDR3 length is 13 residues. The CDR3 nucleotides read TGCGCCAGCAGCCAAGAGGTCCGATTTGAGCAGTTCTTC. Translation: CASSQEVRFEQFF.

The chain uses TRBV21-1 and TRBJ2-7. TRBV21-1 is an annotated pseudogene. This CDR3 is 16 amino acids long. The CDR3 is CASSTLQYREYYEQYF. CDR3 sequence (DNA): TGTGCCAGCAGCACGCTCCAGTATCGCGAATACTACGAGCAGTACTTC.

The chain uses TRBV6-5 and TRBJ2-7; 10 bases agree with TRBD2. The J segment lost 0 bases and the V segment lost 7 bases, leaving 6 bases of the junction unmatched. CDR3 length equals 15 residues. Germline loops: CDR1 MNHEY, CDR2 SVGAGI. DNA for the CDR3: TGTGCCAGCACCCAAGCGGGAGGGCCCTCCTACGAGCAGTACTTC. Its protein product is CASTQAGGPSYEQYF.

This clone was found many times. The chain carries TRBV27 and TRBJ2-7, with 9 nucleotides matching TRBD2. The length of the CDR3 is 15 residues. Germline V gives CDR1 MNHEY, CDR2 SMNVEV (reference sequence). Trimming cost V 0 bases and J 6 bases; bases outside gene matches: 6. CDR3 amino acids: CASSLSAGGPSEQYF. CDR3 nucleotide sequence: TGTGCCAGCAGTTTATCGGCGGGAGGGCCTAGCGAGCAGTACTTC.

The CDR3 coding sequence is TGTGCCAGCGCCAGGGGGGGTGAGCAGTTCTTC. This encodes CASARGGEQFF. This chain links TRBV6-5 with TRBJ2-1; D is possibly TRBD1 or TRBD2 (7 bases each). Germline-derived CDR1 and CDR2 are MNHEY and SVGAGI. The ends were cut back, 8 bases at V and 9 bases at J, with 11 bases in the middle. The CDR3 has 11 amino acids.

The gene calls are TRBV5-1 and TRBJ1-1; a weak D match, TRBD1 (6 bases). V dropped 6 bases and J dropped 0 bases, with 15 bases sitting between them. From germline, CDR1 is SGHRS and CDR2 YFSETQ. CDR3 length: 15 residues. The CDR3 is CASTNPGEMNTEAFF. CDR3 nucleotides: TGCGCCAGCACGAATCCAGGGGAGATGAACACTGAAGCTTTCTTT.

This clone was observed a single time. This CDR3 is CASSEQQSGNTIYF. The CDR3 DNA reads TGTGCCAGCAGTGAACAGCAGTCTGGAAACACCATATATTTT. The rearrangement uses TRBV2 and TRBJ1-3; unclear D gene. Trimming took off 2 bases at V and 1 base at J, with 6 bases between the two ends. The CDR3 has 14 amino acids. In germline, CDR1 is SNHLY, CDR2 FYNNEI.

This rearrangement joins TRBV5-4 to TRBJ1-1; 8 bases are a match to TRBD1. Per germline, CDR1 SGHNT and CDR2 YYREEE (reference sequence). V was pared by 4 bases and J by 0 bases, with 8 bases of the junction left unmatched. CDR3 length: 16 amino acids. CDR3 region: CASSPTDRAMNTEAFF. In DNA, the CDR3 is TGTGCCAGCAGCCCTACGGACAGGGCCATGAACACTGAAGCTTTCTTT.

With regard to this clone: Distinct nucleotide sequences in the sample also encode this CDR3. The CDR3 DNA follows: TGCGCCAGCAGCTCTGGACAGGCCGGGACCGGGGAGCTGTTTTTT. Its protein is CASSSGQAGTGELFF. This chain links TRBV5-1 with TRBJ2-2; 7 nucleotides line up with TRBD1. This CDR3 is built from 15 residues. CDR1 and CDR2 (germline): SGHRS, YFSETQ. V was pared by 3 bases and J by 5 bases, with 7 bases of the junction left unmatched.

J is TRBJ2-5 and V is TRBV2; the D gene is possibly TRBD1 (6 bases). Trimming took 3 bases from V and 0 from J, leaving 14 bases between them. This CDR3 comprises 16 residues. In germline, CDR1 is SNHLY, CDR2 FYNNEI. CDR3 DNA sequence: TGTGCCAGCAGTGAGATAGGGGGTCGTTACCAAGAGACCCAGTACTTC. Its protein product is CASSEIGGRYQETQYF.

This chain uses TRBV6-1 with TRBJ1-6; D is possibly TRBD1 (5 bases). Trimming took 1 base from V and 5 from J, leaving 6 bases between them. This CDR3 has 14 residues. The V gene's germline CDR1 is MNHNS and CDR2 SASEGT. CDR3 loop: CASSEGGNNSPLHF. The CDR3 DNA sequence: TGTGCCAGCAGTGAAGGGGGGAATAATTCACCCCTCCACTTT.